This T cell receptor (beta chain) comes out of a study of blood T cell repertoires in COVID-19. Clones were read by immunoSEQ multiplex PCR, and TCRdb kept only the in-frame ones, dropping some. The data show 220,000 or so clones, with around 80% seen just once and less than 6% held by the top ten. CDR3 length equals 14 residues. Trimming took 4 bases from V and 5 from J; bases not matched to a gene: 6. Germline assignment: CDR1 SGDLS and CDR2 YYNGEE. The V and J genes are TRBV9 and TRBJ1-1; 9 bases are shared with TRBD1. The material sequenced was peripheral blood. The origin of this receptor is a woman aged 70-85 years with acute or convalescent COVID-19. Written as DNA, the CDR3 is TGTGCCAGCAGCATCGGGACAGGGAGGACTGAAGCTTTCTTT. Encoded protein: CASSIGTGRTEAFF. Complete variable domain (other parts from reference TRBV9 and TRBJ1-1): DSGVTQTPKHLITATGQRVTLRCSPRSGDLSVYWYQQSLDQGLQFLIQYYNGEERAKGNILERFSAQQFPDLHSELNLSSLELGDSALYFCASSIGTGRTEAFFGQGTRLTVV.